Shown below are 32 T cell receptor beta chains from a single sample sequenced in a study of blood T cell repertoires in COVID-19. The assay was immunoSEQ multiplex PCR, and TCRdb's table has in-frame clones only and misses some. The data show some 150,000 clones, roughly 78% seen once. The material sequenced was PBMCs or T cells enriched from blood (not recorded which). All receptors derive from a woman aged 50 to 60 who had recovered from COVID-19.

The chain has TRBV27 and TRBJ2-5; the D is unclear. V was cut by 3 bases and J by 2 bases, with 10 bases left in between. Germline V gene sequence: CDR1 MNHEY, CDR2 SMNVEV (reference sequence). This CDR3 has 14 residues. In DNA form, the CDR3 reads TGTGCCAGCAGTTTTAGCAACAAACAAGAGACCCAGTACTTC. Its translation is CASSFSNKQETQYF.

The V call is TRBV5-1, the J call TRBJ2-5; maybe TRBD1 (5 bases). This CDR3 has 14 residues. Trimming stripped 4 bases from V and 2 bases from J, with 12 bases between. Germline lookup yields CDR1 SGHRS and CDR2 YFSETQ. The CDR3 coding sequence is TGCGCCAGCAGCACTCGACAGATACAAGAGACCCAGTACTTC. Its protein product is CASSTRQIQETQYF.

This clone occurred a few times. The rearrangement links TRBV5-6 to TRBJ1-1, with D perhaps matching TRBD1 (6 bases). Trimming removed 6 bases from V and 5 bases from J, with 17 bases in between. The CDR3 has 14 residues. The germline V gene encodes CDR1 SGHDT and CDR2 YYEEEE. The CDR3 here is CASTFWDTVTEAFF. In DNA, the CDR3 is TGTGCCAGCACCTTTTGGGACACGGTGACTGAAGCTTTCTTT.

This clone was seen a handful of times. This chain connects TRBV3-1 (or the pseudogene TRBV3-2) to TRBJ2-4; 8 bases are shared with TRBD2. Germline lookup yields CDR1 LGHDT and CDR2 YNNKEL (reference sequence). Trimming removed 3 bases from V and 3 bases from J; junction bases left unmatched: 7. This CDR3 has 16 amino acids. For the CDR3, the DNA is TGTGCCAGCAGCCACCCACTCCGGGGGGGCAAAAACATTCAGTACTTC. This encodes CASSHPLRGGKNIQYF.

The chain carries TRBV5-1 and TRBJ1-1; 10 bases align to TRBD1. Germline V gene data show CDR1 as SGHRS and CDR2 as YFSETQ. Trimming at V came to 4 bases and at J to 1 base, leaving 1 base not matched to a gene. This CDR3 is built from 14 residues. The CDR3 DNA follows: TGCGCCAGCAGCGGGGACAGGGGGAACACTGAAGCTTTCTTT. Protein product: CASSGDRGNTEAFF.

CDR3 protein: CSVGGVTNTEAFF. The CDR3 nucleotides read TGCAGCGTGGGGGGGGTTACGAACACTGAAGCTTTCTTT. The chain uses TRBV29-1 and TRBJ1-1; possibly TRBD1 for D (5 bases). Germline-derived CDR1 and CDR2 are SQVTM and ANQGSEA. The CDR3 spans 13 residues. The V and J ends lost 6 bases and 1 base respectively, with 12 bases between them.

The genes are TRBV24-1 and TRBJ2-2; 9 bases line up with TRBD2. After removal of 3 bases from V and 4 bases from J, the junction contained 8 bases not matched to a gene. The germline V gene encodes CDR1 KGHDR and CDR2 SFDVKD. The CDR3 sequence is 17 residues long. The chain's CDR3 is CATSDAPGLAGTGELFF. For the CDR3, the DNA is TGTGCCACCAGTGATGCGCCGGGACTAGCCGGCACCGGGGAGCTGTTTTTT.

This clone appeared a few times. V gene TRBV7-2 combines with J gene TRBJ1-5; the D is unclear. The CDR3 length is 13 residues. Trimming removed 3 bases at V and 3 bases at J, with 6 bases between. Looked up from germline, CDR1 is SGHTA and CDR2 is FQGNSA. The CDR3 is CASSFGHNQPQHF. CDR3 coding DNA: TGTGCCAGCAGCTTTGGCCACAATCAGCCCCAGCATTTT.

The rearrangement uses TRBV6-1 and TRBJ2-5; 7 bases agree with TRBD1. The CDR3 runs 15 residues. CDR1 MNHNS and CDR2 SASEGT come from the germline V gene. After removal of 2 bases from V and 4 bases from J, the junction contained 7 bases not matched to a gene. CDR3 in amino acids: CASSETQGVRETQYF. CDR3 sequence (DNA): TGTGCCAGCAGTGAAACGCAGGGGGTGAGAGAGACCCAGTACTTC.

The chain links TRBV11-3 to TRBJ2-7, with 10 bases aligning to TRBD1. V lost 2 bases to trimming and J lost 0 bases; unmatched junction nucleotides: 13. The CDR3 extends over 19 amino acids. Germline CDR1 is SGHNT and CDR2 is YENEEA. Here the CDR3 reads CASSLSTGVTGGNSYEQYF. The CDR3 bases are TGTGCCAGCAGCTTATCGACGGGGGTGACAGGGGGCAACTCCTACGAGCAGTACTTC. The whole variable domain, filled in from reference TRBV11-3 and TRBJ2-7, reads EAGVVQSPRYKIIEKKQPVAFWCNPISGHNTLYWYLQNLGQGPELLIRYENEEAVDDSQLPKDRFSAERLKGVDSTLKIQPAELGDSAVYLCASSLSTGVTGGNSYEQYFGPGTRLTVT.

CDR3 nucleotides: TGTGCCAGCAGAGCGACAGGACAAGGGACAGATACGCAGTATTTT. It is translated as CASRATGQGTDTQYF. This chain uses TRBV6-4 with TRBJ2-3; TRBD1 might be the D (6 bases). Germline V gene lookup returns CDR1 MRHNA and CDR2 SNTAGT. The length of the CDR3 is 15 residues. V was cut by 6 bases and J by 3 bases, with 16 bases left in between.

This clone was observed a few times. The V call is TRBV28, the J call TRBJ1-2; D is perhaps TRBD1 (5 bases). CDR1 is MDHEN and CDR2 is SYDVKM in the germline V gene. V was pared by 7 bases and J by 3 bases, with 18 bases between. This CDR3 spans 15 amino acids. CDR3: CASKEGTPGDYGYTF. The CDR3 nucleotides are TGTGCCAGCAAGGAGGGGACTCCTGGGGACTATGGCTACACCTTC.

The chain uses TRBV6-6 and TRBJ1-1; 9 bases fit TRBD1. J lost 6 bases, V lost 7 bases, and 12 bases had no gene match. The germline V gene encodes CDR1 MNHNY and CDR2 SVGAGI (reference sequence). The CDR3 is 15 residues long. The CDR3 nucleotides are TGTGCCAGCACCAAGGACAGGGGTAAGCGAGCTGAAGCTTTCTTT. It is translated as CASTKDRGKRAEAFF.

The gene calls are TRBV9 and TRBJ2-7; D remains ambiguous. Trimming stripped 0 bases from V and 0 bases from J, with 7 bases between. This CDR3 has 14 amino acids. Germline CDR1 is SGDLS and CDR2 is YYNGEE. The CDR3, as DNA: TGTGCCAGCAGCGTAGCTACGGGCTCCTACGAGCAGTACTTC. This translates into CASSVATGSYEQYF.

This chain connects TRBV11-2 to TRBJ2-6, with 8 bases lining up with TRBD1. The CDR3 extends over 15 amino acids. Germline lookup yields CDR1 SGHAT and CDR2 FQNNGV. The ends lost 6 bases at V and 2 bases at J; junction bases unmatched: 3. DNA for the CDR3: TGTGCCAGCAGTTTACAGGGGGCTGGGGCCAACGTCCTGACTTTC. It encodes CASSLQGAGANVLTF.

The chain joins TRBV28 to TRBJ2-2, with D unclear. The V gene's germline CDR1 is MDHEN and CDR2 SYDVKM. The CDR3 is made up of 18 amino acids. V lost 5 bases and J lost 0, with 19 bases in between. CDR3 sequence: CASSPQTNRRPNTGELFF. For the CDR3, the DNA is TGTGCCAGCAGTCCCCAGACAAATCGCCGCCCGAACACCGGGGAGCTGTTTTTT.

The chain links TRBV2 to TRBJ1-1; 12 bases are a match to TRBD1. Per germline, CDR1 SNHLY and CDR2 FYNNEI. The V segment lost 0 bases and the J segment 7 bases; nucleotides outside the gene matches: 9. The CDR3 is made up of 17 amino acids. Written as DNA, the CDR3 is TGTGCCAGCAGTGAAGCGACGAATCGGGACAGGGGGCTTGAAGCTTTCTTT. As protein: CASSEATNRDRGLEAFF. Using reference TRBV2 and TRBJ1-1 for the parts outside the CDR3, the full variable domain is EPEVTQTPSHQVTQMGQEVILRCVPISNHLYFYWYRQILGQKVEFLVSFYNNEISEKSEIFDDQFSVERPDGSNFTLKIRSTKLEDSAMYFCASSEATNRDRGLEAFFGQGTRLTVV.

The V call is TRBV28, the J call TRBJ2-7; TRBD1 is a possible D gene (5 bases). Germline CDR1 is MDHEN and CDR2 is SYDVKM. V shed 2 bases and J shed 6 bases, with 17 bases lying between them. The CDR3 runs to 15 residues. DNA of the CDR3: TGTGCCAGCAGTTTAGTCCGTACAGGCCAGAGCGAGCAGTACTTC. This codes for CASSLVRTGQSEQYF. Variable domain in full (rest from reference TRBV28 and TRBJ2-7): DVKVTQSSRYLVKRTGEKVFLECVQDMDHENMFWYRQDPGLGLRLIYFSYDVKMKEKGDIPEGYSVSREKKERFSLILESASTNQTSMYLCASSLVRTGQSEQYFGPGTRLTVT.

The V gene is TRBV28, the J gene TRBJ2-7; D is possibly TRBD1 (5 bases). CDR1 is MDHEN, CDR2 SYDVKM, per germline. Trimming left V 9 bases short and J 0 bases short, with 18 bases between. CDR3 length: 15 residues. The CDR3 is CASQARTPGSYEQYV. CDR3 coding DNA: TGTGCCAGTCAGGCTCGGACACCGGGCTCCTACGAGCAGTACGTC.

The chain couples TRBV3-1 (or the pseudogene TRBV3-2) to TRBJ2-6; 7 positions match TRBD1. The CDR3 spans 20 residues. CDR1 is LGHDT and CDR2 is YNNKEL in the germline V gene (reference sequence). Losses at the gene ends were 5 bases for V and 0 bases for J; bases not matched to a gene: 16. CDR3 sequence reads: CASSEHPLTGIGSGANVLTF. CDR3 sequence (DNA): TGTGCCAGCAGCGAACACCCCCTGACAGGGATCGGCTCTGGGGCCAACGTCCTGACTTTC.

The CDR3 loop reads CASSVGGAVNYGYTF. CDR3 coding DNA: TGTGCCAGCAGCGTTGGTGGGGCCGTTAACTATGGCTACACCTTC. This chain links TRBV5-4 with TRBJ1-2; D may be TRBD1 (5 bases). The CDR3 has 15 residues. V shed 4 bases and J shed 1 base, with 14 bases lying between them. Per germline, CDR1 SGHNT and CDR2 YYREEE (reference sequence).

The V call is TRBV28, the J call TRBJ1-4, with a weak D call TRBD1 (5 bases). Between the trimmed V and J ends, which lost 5 bases and 7 bases, there was a span of 17 bases. The CDR3 covers 15 residues. Germline V gene data show CDR1 as MDHEN and CDR2 as SYDVKM. The CDR3 DNA sequence: TGTGCCAGCAGTCCAGCGCGGGGACGGGGTGAAAAACTGTTTTTT. It is translated as CASSPARGRGEKLFF.

The chain joins TRBV7-9 to TRBJ1-4; D gene unclear. Trimming pared 0 bases from V and 5 bases from J, leaving 10 bases between. Per the germline V gene, CDR1 is SEHNR and CDR2 is FQNEAQ (reference sequence). This CDR3 comprises 15 residues. CDR3 loop: CASSLAQVLNEKLFF. Here the CDR3 DNA reads TGTGCCAGCAGCTTAGCGCAGGTGCTAAATGAAAAACTGTTTTTT.

The rearrangement links TRBV5-1 to TRBJ2-1, with 14 nucleotides matching TRBD2. Germline V gene sequence: CDR1 SGHRS, CDR2 YFSETQ. With 0 bases clipped from V and 5 bases from J, the junction kept 7 bases outside the gene matches. The CDR3 runs 18 residues. CDR3: CASSLGRTSGGTNNEQFF. Written as DNA, the CDR3 is TGCGCCAGCAGCTTGGGAAGGACTAGCGGGGGGACCAACAATGAGCAGTTCTTC.

This chain connects TRBV10-3 to TRBJ2-1, with TRBD2 as a possible D gene (7 bases). Germline V gene data show CDR1 as ENHRY and CDR2 as SYGVKD. The V end was cut by 3 bases, the J end by 9 bases, with 24 bases between. The CDR3 runs 17 residues. CDR3 bases: TGTGCCATCAGTGAAGGGGGGAGCGGGGTCACTGTTGTTGAGCAGTTCTTC. Translating gives CAISEGGSGVTVVEQFF.

The CDR3 here is CASSSSRYGSGAFF. The CDR3 DNA reads as TGTGCCAGCAGTTCCTCTCGATATGGGAGCGGGGCTTTCTTT. The V call is TRBV6-5, the J call TRBJ1-1, with unresolved D. Trimming removed 4 bases from V and 11 bases from J, with 20 bases in between. The germline gives CDR1 MNHEY, CDR2 SVGAGI. The CDR3 spans 14 residues.

The gene calls are TRBV7-8 and TRBJ2-7, with no clear D. V lost 1 base and J 1 base, leaving 5 bases between the germline ends. Germline V gene sequence: CDR1 SGHVS, CDR2 FQNEAQ. The CDR3 is 13 amino acids. The CDR3 loop reads CASSLDASYEQYV. DNA of the CDR3: TGTGCCAGCAGCTTAGACGCGTCCTACGAGCAGTACGTC.

This clone was recorded a few times. V gene TRBV5-1 combines with J gene TRBJ2-2, with TRBD2 matching 11 bases. The CDR3 is 16 amino acids. V shed 2 bases, J shed 4 bases, and the junction held 4 bases outside the gene matches. CDR1 is SGHRS, CDR2 YFSETQ, per germline. The CDR3 DNA sequence: TGCGCCAGCAGCTTTACTAGCGGGGGTGGCACCGGGGAGCTGTTTTTT. It specifies CASSFTSGGGTGELFF.

The CDR3 here is CASSSQETQYF. DNA for the CDR3: TGCGCCAGCAGCTCGCAAGAGACCCAGTACTTC. The V call is TRBV5-1, the J call TRBJ2-5, with no clear D. This CDR3 comprises 11 residues. Trimming took 3 bases from V and 2 from J, leaving 2 bases between them. Germline values: CDR1 SGHRS, CDR2 YFSETQ.

This clone showed up just once. The rearrangement links TRBV2 to TRBJ1-1; TRBD1 might be the D (6 bases). CDR3 length equals 18 residues. Germline CDR1 reads SNHLY; CDR2 reads FYNNEI. Trimming shortened V by 8 bases and J by 1 base, and 26 bases separated the two germline ends. This CDR3 is CASWMVEYREGRNTEAFF. In nucleotides, the CDR3 is TGTGCCAGCTGGATGGTGGAATACAGGGAGGGACGGAACACTGAAGCTTTCTTT.

The chain combines TRBV7-9 with TRBJ2-1; 7 nucleotides agree with TRBD1. V lost 5 bases to trimming and J lost 3 bases; unmatched junction nucleotides: 10. The CDR3 has 16 residues. CDR1 and CDR2 from the germline V gene are SEHNR and FQNEAQ (reference sequence). In nucleotides, the CDR3 is TGTGCCAGCAGCATAACAGGGGACGCCGGCTACAATGAGCAGTTCTTC. It translates to CASSITGDAGYNEQFF.

The rearrangement links TRBV24-1 to TRBJ1-2; 11 bases are a match to TRBD1. CDR3 length: 15 amino acids. Per germline, CDR1 KGHDR and CDR2 SFDVKD. Trimming cost V 2 bases and J 7 bases; bases outside gene matches: 5. In nucleotides, the CDR3 is TGTGCCACCAGTGATTACGGACAGGGGGCTGGTGGCTACACCTTC. Its translation is CATSDYGQGAGGYTF.